These T cell receptor beta chains were read from a single sample in a study of blood T cell repertoires in COVID-19. TCRdb keeps only in-frame clones here, not all; method: immunoSEQ multiplex PCR. The data show roughly 100,000 clones, with more than 75% seen just once and roughly 15% held by the top ten. Sequencing used peripheral blood. Every receptor here comes from a man aged 45 to 65 with acute or convalescent COVID-19. The CDR3 runs from the conserved cysteine through the conserved F or W. The D gene is left open where the match is weak. Rows may omit the clone size; those that give it use once, few, many or a size class.

abundance: NA
j_gene: TRBJ2-7
v_gene: TRBV6-5
d_gene: TRBD1
len: 13
CDR3aa: CASSATDRGEQYF
CDR3nt: TGTGCCAGCAGCGCCACGGACAGGGGGGAGCAGTACTTC

abundance: NA
j_gene: TRBJ2-1
v_gene: TRBV30
d_gene: NA
len: 15
CDR3aa: CAWRVTGKAYNEQFF
CDR3nt: TGTGCCTGGAGGGTAACAGGGAAGGCGTACAATGAGCAGTTCTTC

abundance: NA
j_gene: TRBJ2-2
v_gene: TRBV9
d_gene: NA
len: 16
CDR3aa: CASSVVREFSTGELFF
CDR3nt: TGTGCCAGCAGCGTAGTTCGGGAGTTTAGCACCGGGGAGCTGTTTTTT

abundance: once
j_gene: TRBJ2-7
v_gene: TRBV10-2
d_gene: TRBD1
len: 14
CDR3aa: CASRLRQGVYEQYF
CDR3nt: TGCGCCAGCAGGCTCAGACAGGGGGTCTACGAGCAGTACTTC

abundance: NA
j_gene: TRBJ1-4
v_gene: TRBV24-1
d_gene: NA
len: 16
CDR3aa: CATSDRDSRGGEKLFF
CDR3nt: TGTGCCACCAGTGACCGCGACAGTCGTGGCGGAGAAAAACTGTTTTTT

abundance: NA
j_gene: TRBJ1-1
v_gene: TRBV2
d_gene: TRBD1
len: 13
CDR3aa: CASQDRERTEAFF
CDR3nt: TGTGCCAGCCAAGACAGGGAGAGGACTGAAGCTTTCTTT

abundance: once
j_gene: TRBJ2-3
v_gene: TRBV24-1
d_gene: TRBD1
len: 17
CDR3aa: CATSDPGTGLSTDTQYF
CDR3nt: TGTGCCACCAGTGATCCCGGGACAGGGTTAAGCACAGATACGCAGTATTTT

abundance: few
j_gene: TRBJ2-3
v_gene: TRBV27
d_gene: NA
len: 12
CDR3aa: CAVFGATDTQYF
CDR3nt: TGTGCCGTCTTTGGGGCGACAGATACGCAGTATTTT

abundance: NA
j_gene: TRBJ2-1
v_gene: TRBV24-1
d_gene: NA
len: 13
CDR3aa: CATSDGVYNEQFF
CDR3nt: TGTGCCACCAGTGACGGGGTCTACAATGAGCAGTTCTTC

abundance: NA
j_gene: TRBJ1-1
v_gene: TRBV7-9
d_gene: NA
len: 12
CDR3aa: CASSLGRDEAFF
CDR3nt: TGTGCCAGCAGCTTAGGCAGGGATGAAGCTTTCTTT

abundance: NA
j_gene: TRBJ1-5
v_gene: TRBV7-9
d_gene: TRBD1
len: 15
CDR3aa: CASSFGTGAPRPQHF
CDR3nt: TGTGCCAGCAGCTTTGGGACAGGGGCTCCCCGGCCCCAGCATTTT

abundance: NA
j_gene: TRBJ2-7
v_gene: TRBV5-1
d_gene: TRBD1
len: 15
CDR3aa: CASSLVVGTGGEQYF
CDR3nt: TGCGCCAGCAGCTTGGTGGTCGGGACAGGGGGAGAGCAGTACTTC

abundance: NA
j_gene: TRBJ2-7
v_gene: TRBV2
d_gene: NA
len: 14
CDR3aa: CASSVYPGAYEQYF
CDR3nt: TGTGCCAGCAGTGTATACCCTGGAGCCTACGAGCAGTACTTC

abundance: NA
j_gene: TRBJ1-2
v_gene: TRBV19
d_gene: NA
len: 14
CDR3aa: CASRPRGGYYGYTF
CDR3nt: TGTGCCAGTAGACCCAGGGGCGGTTACTATGGCTACACCTTC

abundance: NA
j_gene: TRBJ2-3
v_gene: TRBV5-1
d_gene: TRBD2
len: 15
CDR3aa: CASSVGTSGRNTQYF
CDR3nt: TGCGCCAGCAGCGTAGGGACTAGCGGGAGAAATACGCAGTATTTT

abundance: few
j_gene: TRBJ2-5
v_gene: TRBV29-1
d_gene: NA
len: 12
CDR3aa: CSAISGQETQYF
CDR3nt: TGCAGCGCCATAAGCGGACAAGAGACCCAGTACTTC

abundance: NA
j_gene: TRBJ2-5
v_gene: TRBV11-2
d_gene: NA
len: 11
CDR3aa: CASSSQETQYF
CDR3nt: TGTGCCAGCAGCTCACAAGAGACCCAGTACTTC

abundance: NA
j_gene: TRBJ1-4
v_gene: TRBV4-1
d_gene: NA
len: 13
CDR3aa: CASSSVLNEKLFF
CDR3nt: TGCGCCAGCAGTTCTGTATTAAATGAAAAACTGTTTTTT

abundance: once
j_gene: TRBJ1-3
v_gene: TRBV4-2
d_gene: TRBD1
len: 15
CDR3aa: CASSQYQGAGNTIYF
CDR3nt: TGTGCCAGCAGCCAATATCAGGGGGCCGGAAACACCATATATTTT

abundance: once
j_gene: TRBJ1-6
v_gene: TRBV28
d_gene: NA
len: 17
CDR3aa: CASTTGGRGNYNSPLHF
CDR3nt: TGTGCCAGCACAACTGGGGGTAGGGGGAACTATAATTCACCCCTCCACTTT

abundance: NA
j_gene: TRBJ2-5
v_gene: TRBV11-2
d_gene: TRBD2
len: 16
CDR3aa: CASSTPGGGSGETQYF
CDR3nt: TGTGCCAGCAGCACCCCCGGCGGCGGGAGTGGAGAGACCCAGTACTTC

abundance: NA
j_gene: TRBJ2-7
v_gene: TRBV4-1
d_gene: NA
len: 15
CDR3aa: CASSHLIGDSYEQYF
CDR3nt: TGCGCCAGCAGCCATCTGATAGGGGACTCCTACGAGCAGTACTTC

abundance: NA
j_gene: TRBJ2-1
v_gene: TRBV14
d_gene: TRBD2
len: 15
CDR3aa: CASSHAGAGYNEQFF
CDR3nt: TGTGCCAGCAGCCATGCCGGAGCGGGATACAATGAGCAGTTCTTC

abundance: NA
j_gene: TRBJ2-5
v_gene: TRBV15
d_gene: NA
len: 15
CDR3aa: CATSSVAENQETQYF
CDR3nt: TGTGCCACCAGCAGTGTAGCGGAGAACCAAGAGACCCAGTACTTC

abundance: NA
j_gene: TRBJ1-1
v_gene: TRBV7-9
d_gene: NA
len: 13
CDR3aa: CASSNQGITEAFF
CDR3nt: TGTGCCAGCAGTAATCAGGGGATCACTGAAGCTTTCTTT

abundance: NA
j_gene: TRBJ2-3
v_gene: TRBV15
d_gene: NA
len: 13
CDR3aa: CATSSTGGGTQYF
CDR3nt: TGTGCCACCAGCAGCACAGGGGGGGGTACGCAGTATTTT

abundance: NA
j_gene: TRBJ1-3
v_gene: TRBV5-4
d_gene: TRBD1
len: 15
CDR3aa: CASSAGQGYGNTIYF
CDR3nt: TGTGCCAGCAGCGCGGGACAGGGGTACGGAAACACCATATATTTT

abundance: NA
j_gene: TRBJ2-5
v_gene: TRBV4-1
d_gene: TRBD1
len: 15
CDR3aa: CASSQGDRVGETQYF
CDR3nt: TGCGCCAGCAGCCAAGGGGACAGGGTGGGAGAGACCCAGTACTTC

abundance: once
j_gene: TRBJ2-4
v_gene: TRBV5-6
d_gene: TRBD1
len: 14
CDR3aa: CASSRQGSKNIQYF
CDR3nt: TGTGCCAGCAGCAGACAGGGTTCCAAAAACATTCAGTACTTC

abundance: NA
j_gene: TRBJ2-7
v_gene: TRBV14
d_gene: TRBD2
len: 17
CDR3aa: CASSQHPGTSDSYEQYF
CDR3nt: TGTGCCAGCAGCCAGCATCCCGGGACTAGCGACTCCTACGAGCAGTACTTC

abundance: NA
j_gene: TRBJ1-2
v_gene: TRBV5-4
d_gene: NA
len: 12
CDR3aa: CASRRENYGYTF
CDR3nt: TGTGCCAGCAGAAGAGAAAACTATGGCTACACCTTC

abundance: NA
j_gene: TRBJ2-2
v_gene: TRBV7-6
d_gene: NA
len: 18
CDR3aa: CASSISRTGRMDTGELFF
CDR3nt: TGTGCCAGCAGCATAAGTCGGACTGGCAGAATGGACACCGGGGAGCTGTTTTTT

abundance: NA
j_gene: TRBJ2-3
v_gene: TRBV10-1
d_gene: TRBD2
len: 16
CDR3aa: CASSEGSSGRADTQYF
CDR3nt: TGCGCCAGCAGTGAGGGGTCTAGCGGGAGGGCGGATACGCAGTATTTT

abundance: NA
j_gene: TRBJ2-1
v_gene: TRBV19
d_gene: TRBD2
len: 17
CDR3aa: CASSITGTSGGVNEQFF
CDR3nt: TGTGCCAGTAGTATTACCGGGACTAGCGGGGGTGTCAATGAGCAGTTCTTC

abundance: NA
j_gene: TRBJ1-3
v_gene: TRBV7-9
d_gene: NA
len: 16
CDR3aa: CASSLARSFSGNTIYF
CDR3nt: TGTGCCAGCAGCCTTGCGAGGAGTTTCTCTGGAAACACCATATATTTT

abundance: NA
j_gene: TRBJ2-2
v_gene: TRBV5-1
d_gene: TRBD2
len: 15
CDR3aa: CASSLNSGSTGELFF
CDR3nt: TGCGCCAGCAGCTTGAATAGCGGGAGCACCGGGGAGCTGTTTTTT

abundance: NA
j_gene: TRBJ2-1
v_gene: TRBV12-3/TRBV12-4
d_gene: TRBD1
len: 13
CDR3aa: CASSLGGQGVLFF
CDR3nt: TGTGCCAGCAGTTTGGGGGGACAGGGGGTGCTGTTCTTC

abundance: NA
j_gene: TRBJ1-2
v_gene: TRBV6-5
d_gene: TRBD1
len: 15
CDR3aa: CASIIRDRGLGGYTF
CDR3nt: TGTGCCAGCATTATCCGGGACAGGGGGCTAGGAGGCTACACCTTC

abundance: NA
j_gene: TRBJ2-5
v_gene: TRBV11-2
d_gene: TRBD2
len: 16
CDR3aa: CASSSGTSGSFETQYF
CDR3nt: TGTGCCAGCAGCTCCGGGACTAGCGGGAGTTTTGAGACCCAGTACTTC

abundance: once
j_gene: TRBJ2-7
v_gene: TRBV24-1
d_gene: TRBD1
len: 15
CDR3aa: CATSDPGQGIYEQYF
CDR3nt: TGTGCCACCAGTGACCCGGGACAGGGTATCTACGAGCAGTACTTC

abundance: NA
j_gene: TRBJ1-4
v_gene: TRBV5-6
d_gene: TRBD1
len: 14
CDR3aa: CASSSTGTDEKLFF
CDR3nt: TGTGCCAGCAGCTCCACCGGGACAGATGAAAAACTGTTTTTT

abundance: few
j_gene: TRBJ2-5
v_gene: TRBV19
d_gene: NA
len: 12
CDR3aa: CASRQSGETQYF
CDR3nt: TGTGCCAGTAGGCAGTCCGGGGAGACCCAGTACTTC